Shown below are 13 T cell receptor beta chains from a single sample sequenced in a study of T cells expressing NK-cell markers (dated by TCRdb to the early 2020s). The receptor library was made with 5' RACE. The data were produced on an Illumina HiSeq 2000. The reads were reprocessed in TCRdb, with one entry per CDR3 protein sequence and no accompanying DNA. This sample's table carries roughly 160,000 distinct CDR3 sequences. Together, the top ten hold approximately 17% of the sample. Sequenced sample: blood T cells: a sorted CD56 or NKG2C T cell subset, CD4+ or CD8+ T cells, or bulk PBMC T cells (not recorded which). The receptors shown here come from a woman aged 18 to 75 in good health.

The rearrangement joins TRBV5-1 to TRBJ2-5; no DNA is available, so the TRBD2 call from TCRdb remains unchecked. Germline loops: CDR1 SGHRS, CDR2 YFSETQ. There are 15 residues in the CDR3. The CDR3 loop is CASTKGLAEQETQYF.

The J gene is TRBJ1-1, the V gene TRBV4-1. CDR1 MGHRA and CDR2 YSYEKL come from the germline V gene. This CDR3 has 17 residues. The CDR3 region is CASSQTGGQGAGAEAFF.

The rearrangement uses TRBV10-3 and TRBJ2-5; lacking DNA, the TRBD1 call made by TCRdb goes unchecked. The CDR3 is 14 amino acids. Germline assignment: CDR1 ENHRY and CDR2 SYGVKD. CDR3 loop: CATTPGRDQETQYF.

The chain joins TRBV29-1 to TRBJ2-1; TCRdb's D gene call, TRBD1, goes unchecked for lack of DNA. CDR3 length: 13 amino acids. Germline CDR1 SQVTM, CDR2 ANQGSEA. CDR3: CSVQRTGNNEQFF.

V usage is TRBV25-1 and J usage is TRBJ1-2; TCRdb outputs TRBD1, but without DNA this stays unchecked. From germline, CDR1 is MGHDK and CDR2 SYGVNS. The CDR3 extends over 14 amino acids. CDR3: CASSDPGDSRGYTF.

This chain's CDR3 is CASSPGTSGFTDTQYF. The V gene is TRBV9, the J gene TRBJ2-3; TCRdb designates TRBD2, a call that cannot be tested without DNA. Germline loops: CDR1 SGDLS, CDR2 YYNGEE. The CDR3 spans 16 residues.

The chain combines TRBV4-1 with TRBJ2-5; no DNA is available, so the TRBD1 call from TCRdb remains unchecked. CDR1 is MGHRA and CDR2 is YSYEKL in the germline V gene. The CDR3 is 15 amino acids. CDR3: CASGAIGQGRETQYF.

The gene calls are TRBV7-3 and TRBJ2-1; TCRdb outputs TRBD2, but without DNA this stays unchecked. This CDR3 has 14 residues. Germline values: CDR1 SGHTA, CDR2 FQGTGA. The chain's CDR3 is CASSLNPSTNEQFF.

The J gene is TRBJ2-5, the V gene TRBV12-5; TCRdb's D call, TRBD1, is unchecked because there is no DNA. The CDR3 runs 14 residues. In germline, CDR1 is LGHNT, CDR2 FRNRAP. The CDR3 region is CASGGRAGQETQYF.

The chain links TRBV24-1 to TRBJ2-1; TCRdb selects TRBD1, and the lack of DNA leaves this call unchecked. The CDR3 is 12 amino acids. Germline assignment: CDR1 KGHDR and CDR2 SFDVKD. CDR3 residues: CATSDWTEEQFF.

CDR3: CASSLRGTSGSGEQYF. This chain uses TRBV27 with TRBJ2-7; TCRdb picks TRBD2, but there is no DNA to check that call. The CDR3 runs to 16 residues. The germline V gene encodes CDR1 MNHEY and CDR2 SMNVEV (reference sequence).

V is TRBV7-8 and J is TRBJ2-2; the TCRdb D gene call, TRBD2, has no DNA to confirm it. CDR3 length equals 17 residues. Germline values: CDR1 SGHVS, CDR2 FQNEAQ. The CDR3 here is CASSRTSGGGFTGELFF.

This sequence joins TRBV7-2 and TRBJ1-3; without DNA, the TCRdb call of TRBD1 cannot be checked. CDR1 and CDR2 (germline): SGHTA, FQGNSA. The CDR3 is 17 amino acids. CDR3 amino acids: CASSQSPTGQGAYTIYF.